The present entry profiles one T cell receptor (beta chain) with its context. This clonotype occurred many times. No antigen is known for it. Compared with germline, one end of the junction differs, possibly owing to a read error. The receptor library was made with multiplex PCR. The data were produced on an Illumina HiSeq 4000. iRepertoire HTBI primers and Arm-PCR amplification of CDR3 regions were used to construct TCR beta libraries. Before sequencing, the PCR products underwent gel purification. As for the original processing: Gene usage analysis of CDR3 amino acid clonotypes relied on the roughly 64 TRBV and fewer than 15 TRBJ segments identified across samples. Filtered high-quality paired reads were merged into contigs using COPE and FqMerger. Contigs were aligned with BLAST to IMGT TRBV, TRBD and TRBJ reference genes, and CDR3 was defined per IMGT. Highly expanded clones were defined as clonotypes with a frequency above 0.1%. Shannon entropy was used to measure repertoire diversity, and the Gini coefficient was used to measure V-J evenness. Public clonotypes were defined as clonotypes shared by more than one individual. In-frame beta chains were kept once TCRdb had trimmed the public reads at Q25 with fastp and called clones with MiXCR. Rows are combined by CDR3 protein, so each entry shows the most common genes and DNA. These V and J calls derive from TCRdb rather than the authors' analysis. Across this sample there are a few hundred thousand distinct CDR3 sequences, with approximately 10% seen only once. The ten biggest clones cover 15% to 20% of the sample.

The sample's time point, from its label and the paper: newly diagnosed GD, antithyroid drugs for less than 3 months. For both TCR sequencing and RNA sequencing, RNA was extracted from PBMCs in TRIzol. The diagnosis of Graves' disease was made according to American Thyroid Association guidelines. Patients for the study were recruited at an endocrinology department in Xi'an, China. From each patient, nine milliliters of peripheral blood was collected into an EDTA anticoagulant tube. Ficoll Paque Plus density gradient separation was used to isolate PBMCs, and no further T cell sorting was performed. An Agilent 2100 Bioanalyzer and agarose gel were used to check RNA quality, while a NanoDrop 2000 measured RNA concentration. These data come from a study of regulatory T cells in long-lasting Graves disease (dated by TCRdb to about 2021). Looking at the study overall: In the newly diagnosed Graves' disease group, patients had been taking antithyroid drugs for less than 3 months. The study was conducted in China and was registered as a clinical trial. A total of 35 or so samples were covered by TCR sequencing, comprising some 13 persistent and around 20 newly diagnosed Graves' disease patients. This study used TCR sequencing and RNA sequencing of peripheral blood to compare persistent Graves' disease patients against newly diagnosed Graves' disease patients. Results and caveats for the whole study, not just this receptor: Compared with newly diagnosed patients, patients with persistent Graves' disease had lower TCR Shannon entropy and fewer highly expanded clones, which suggests clonal expansion. Only the TCR beta chain was sequenced and analyzed. Preferential use of TRBV28, TRBJ1-2 and TRBJ2-5 was observed in persistent disease, whereas TRBV20-1 and TRBJ2-1 were favored in newly diagnosed disease. Persistent patients shared more public clonotypes among themselves (around 3,000) than newly diagnosed patients did (approximately 970). Peripheral blood alone was examined, since thyroid tissue, which constituted the primary lesion, could not be accessed. As a limitation, the authors acknowledged that the small sample size may reduce accuracy.

From the cysteine through the phenylalanine, the CDR3 covers 14 amino acids. The retained sequence is limited to the CDR3, 42 bases, with the frame set at the first base. Per the germline V gene (reference sequence), SSHAT is the CDR1 and FNYEAQ is the CDR2. The same sample was also studied in work on T cells in Graves' hyperthyroidism and ophthalmopathy. That second report states: Graves' hyperthyroidism was defined as stable when no progression to ophthalmopathy occurred over 18 months of follow-up. Hyperthyroidism patients were newly diagnosed, had a disease duration of under 2 months, and were aged 18 to 65 years. Exclusion was applied to patients with uncontrolled infections, other autoimmune diseases, pregnancy or lactation. Diagnoses were established on the basis of clinical symptoms, serum thyroxine and TRAb, thyroid ultrasound, and orbital computed tomography. For the first round of RT-PCR on the TCR CDR3, the HTBI primer set was used together with the Qiagen OneStep RT-PCR kit. Blood samples also contained most of the expanded thyroid clonotypes (frequency above 0.001), which suggests that blood repertoires may reflect thyroid immune responses. A model built on a 13 V-J signature distinguished ophthalmopathy from stable hyperthyroidism, reaching around 90% sensitivity and around 81% specificity in cross-validation and 80%/75% in testing. During validation, the model predicted progression to ophthalmopathy a median of approximately six months ahead of onset, with roughly 65% sensitivity and roughly 75% specificity. To identify distinguishing TCR V-J signatures, a discovery cohort of some 100 patients was used, comprising 43 with Graves' ophthalmopathy and 57 with stable Graves' hyperthyroidism. Whether ophthalmopathy could be predicted prospectively was tested in an independent validation cohort made up of 18 to 20 hyperthyroidism patients plus 17 patients who later progressed to ophthalmopathy. The 85 to 100 discovery patients were divided at random into training and test sets in a 7:3 ratio. The study also compared thyroid tissue and blood T-cell repertoires from several Graves' hyperthyroidism patients. After sampling, hyperthyroidism patients received methimazole starting at 30 mg daily, and ophthalmopathy patients received high-dose intravenous methylprednisolone. Libraries were constructed in a second round of multiplex PCR, after which size selection and purification were carried out. The libraries were sequenced on an Illumina HiSeq2000 using paired-end 100 bp reads. Raw data were processed with SOAPnuke, discarding reads with adapters, uncalled bases, mean Phred below 15, or no exact constant-primer or identifier match. COPE v1.2.5 was used to merge the high-quality paired reads, and each unique nucleotide sequence was defined as a clonotype. MiTCR v1.1 was used to align clonotypes to the IMGT TRBV, TRBD and TRBJ reference segments. The analysis was restricted to V-J combinations with a frequency above 0.0001, which together covered just over 99% of the repertoires. The TCS score was defined as F50 (clonal expansion) divided by E x V (chaos), with BLOSUM62-based TCRdist calculated between CDR3 peptides within each V-J. Welch's t-statistics and random forest reduced just over 500 V-J features to around 14, which were used in a naive Bayes classifier (R e1071). Sample size was not statistically predetermined, and investigators were not blinded to group allocation. The paper reports TCR Vbeta CDR3 sequencing of fewer than 150 peripheral blood samples: around 45 ophthalmopathy, some 80 hyperthyroidism and around 17 progressor patients.

Sequencing used peripheral blood mononuclear cells (PBMCs), obtained at new diagnosis, from a patient treated with antithyroid drugs. The rearrangement joined TRBV7-7 to TRBJ2-3; the D segment could be TRBD2, given 6 matching bases. The clonotype originates from a woman between 18 and 29 years old with Graves disease. Donor details come from another sample of the same person, matched by shared clones. At the DNA level, the sequence is TGTGCTAGCAGCGTTGGGACTTTAACAGATACGCAGTATTTT. Protein translation: CASSVGTLTDTQYF.